The 27 T cell receptor beta chains presented below share a single source sample, sequenced in a study of shared clonotypes between healthy human individuals. The assay was immunoSEQ multiplex PCR, and TCRdb's table has in-frame clones only and misses some. This sample has about 770,000 clones, with approximately 72% found just once. Material: memory CD4+ T cells sorted from blood. Subset in this sample: CD45RA-negative fraction. These TCRs come from a woman in her thirties in good health.

The genes are TRBV27 and TRBJ1-1; D is undetermined. The CDR3 has 13 amino acids. V shed 0 bases and J shed 7 bases, with 9 bases lying between them. CDR1 and CDR2 (germline): MNHEY, SMNVEV (reference sequence). The CDR3 coding sequence is TGTGCCAGCAGTTTATCCTTGGGAAATGAAGCTTTCTTT. Protein: CASSLSLGNEAFF.

V is TRBV2 and J is TRBJ2-1; 10 positions match TRBD1. Germline V CDR1 and CDR2: SNHLY, FYNNEI. The CDR3 covers 18 residues. J was trimmed by 0 bases and V by 5 bases; bases with no gene match: 10. The CDR3 coding sequence is TGTGCCAGCAGTCCCGGGACAGGGGCCCTGAGCTCCTACAATGAGCAGTTCTTC. Amino acid sequence: CASSPGTGALSSYNEQFF. Full variable domain (outside the CDR3, taken from reference TRBV2 and TRBJ2-1): EPEVTQTPSHQVTQMGQEVILRCVPISNHLYFYWYRQILGQKVEFLVSFYNNEISEKSEIFDDQFSVERPDGSNFTLKIRSTKLEDSAMYFCASSPGTGALSSYNEQFFGPGTRLTVL.

The chain links TRBV11-2 to TRBJ2-3, with 9 bases identical to TRBD1. The CDR3 contains 14 residues. The junction had 7 bases not matched to a gene; V was cut back by 5 bases and J by 7 bases. CDR1 and CDR2 from the germline V gene are SGHAT and FQNNGV. Here the CDR3 reads CASSPGQGLNTQYF. The CDR3 region has the DNA TGTGCCAGCAGCCCGGGACAGGGTTTAAATACGCAGTATTTT.

The sample holds many counts of this clone. CDR3 loop: CASSIAPPGQFSEQYF. The CDR3 region has the DNA TGTGCCAGTAGTATAGCACCCCCGGGACAGTTTAGCGAGCAGTACTTC. V is TRBV19 and J is TRBJ2-7; 7 bases map to TRBD1. This CDR3 is 16 amino acids long. Germline lookup yields CDR1 LNHDA and CDR2 SQIVND (reference sequence). The V gene end was trimmed by 1 base and the J gene end by 6 bases; junction bases not matched to a gene: 12.

The J gene is TRBJ2-1, the V gene TRBV14, with 10 bases identical to TRBD2. Germline-derived CDR1 and CDR2 are SGHDN and FVKESK. This CDR3 is built from 18 residues. The trim removed 0 bases at V and 3 bases at J, leaving 8 bases unmatched. CDR3 loop: CASSQDIPSGSVYNEQFF. CDR3 nucleotide sequence: TGTGCCAGCAGCCAAGATATCCCTAGCGGGAGTGTCTACAATGAGCAGTTCTTC.

This chain connects TRBV25-1 to TRBJ2-3, with TRBD2 matching 8 bases. In germline, CDR1 is MGHDK, CDR2 SYGVNS. CDR3 length: 18 residues. The V and J ends lost 3 bases and 2 bases, in that order; junction bases with no gene match: 13. The CDR3 loop reads CASSEAKMAGGVTDTQYF. CDR3 bases: TGTGCCAGCAGTGAGGCTAAAATGGCGGGAGGTGTCACAGATACGCAGTATTTT.

In this sample, this clone turned up a few times. The chain uses TRBV29-1 and TRBJ2-7; weak D call: TRBD1 (5 bases). The V and J ends lost 6 bases and 3 bases respectively, with 15 bases between them. The CDR3 runs 13 residues. Germline V gene sequence: CDR1 SQVTM, CDR2 ANQGSEA. In DNA, the CDR3 is TGCAGCGTAAGGGGTCAGCCATTCTACGAGCAGTACTTC. Protein: CSVRGQPFYEQYF.

V usage is TRBV27 and J usage is TRBJ1-5; D gene ambiguous. The CDR3 runs to 13 residues. V was trimmed by 3 bases and J by 4 bases, leaving 7 bases between them. The germline CDR1 and CDR2 sequences are MNHEY and SMNVEV (reference sequence). The CDR3 loop is CASSLFANQPQHF. In nucleotides, the CDR3 is TGTGCCAGCAGTTTGTTCGCAAATCAGCCCCAGCATTTT.

This chain connects TRBV18 to TRBJ2-5; tentatively, D is TRBD2 (6 bases). CDR3 size: 13 residues. CDR1 and CDR2 from the germline V gene are KGHSH and LQKENI. Deletions cut 9 bases from V and 4 bases from J, with 15 bases between. The CDR3 here is CASSGTDGETQYF. The CDR3 bases are TGTGCCAGTTCCGGGACTGACGGAGAGACCCAGTACTTC.

The gene calls are TRBV6-5 and TRBJ2-2; the D is unclear. The germline CDR1 and CDR2 sequences are MNHEY and SVGAGI. The CDR3 runs to 14 residues. V shed 4 bases and J shed 7 bases, with 13 bases lying between them. CDR3 loop: CASSSPARIGELFF. Written as DNA, the CDR3 is TGTGCCAGCAGTTCCCCCGCTAGGATCGGGGAGCTGTTTTTT.

This clone was counted once. CDR3 protein: CASSSPFGGADEQFF. CDR3 nucleotides: TGTGCCAGCAGCTCTCCCTTTGGGGGGGCAGATGAGCAGTTCTTC. This rearrangement joins TRBV11-3 to TRBJ2-1, with D perhaps matching TRBD2 (7 bases). Germline V gene data show CDR1 as SGHNT and CDR2 as YENEEA. V lost 4 bases to trimming and J lost 8 bases, with 18 bases between them. The CDR3 sequence is 15 residues long.

The genes are TRBV25-1 and TRBJ2-3; 8 nucleotides align to TRBD1. V shed 10 bases, J shed 6 bases, and the junction held 15 bases outside the gene matches. Germline assignment: CDR1 MGHDK and CDR2 SYGVNS. The CDR3 length is 15 residues. The CDR3 loop reads CATTRRGRNVDTQYF. CDR3 nucleotide sequence: TGTGCCACCACTCGCAGGGGGCGGAATGTTGATACGCAGTATTTT.

V usage is TRBV4-2 and J usage is TRBJ2-7; the D gene is possibly TRBD1 (5 bases). Trimming took off 3 bases at V and 5 bases at J, with 14 bases between the two ends. Germline lookup yields CDR1 LGHNA and CDR2 YNFKEQ. This CDR3 has 14 residues. CDR3 region: CASSHWAGYHEQYF. The DNA for the CDR3 is TGTGCCAGCAGCCATTGGGCAGGGTACCACGAGCAGTACTTC.

This chain connects TRBV7-9 to TRBJ2-1; TRBD2 matches at 10 bases. CDR1 SEHNR and CDR2 FQNEAQ come from the germline V gene (reference sequence). V lost 5 bases to trimming and J lost 4 bases; unmatched junction nucleotides: 2. The CDR3 totals 14 residues. For the CDR3, the DNA is TGTGCCAGCAGCCAGGGACTAGCGTACAATGAGCAGTTCTTC. Its protein product is CASSQGLAYNEQFF.

This chain uses TRBV7-6 with TRBJ2-7; TRBD2 aligns across 10 bases. CDR1 is SGHVS and CDR2 is FNYEAQ in the germline V gene. CDR3 length: 16 residues. V shed 6 bases, J shed 4 bases, and the junction held 12 bases outside the gene matches. This CDR3 reads CASSTYGLAGVYEQYF. CDR3 in DNA: TGTGCCAGCAGTACTTACGGTCTAGCGGGAGTGTACGAGCAGTACTTC.

This clone was recorded only once. The chain links TRBV5-1 to TRBJ1-3, with D perhaps TRBD1 (5 bases). From germline, CDR1 is SGHRS and CDR2 YFSETQ. The CDR3 loop spans 14 amino acids. Trimming took 0 bases from V and 9 from J, leaving 13 bases between them. CDR3 sequence: CASSLGQPRATIYF. Written as DNA, the CDR3 is TGCGCCAGCAGCTTGGGACAGCCGAGGGCCACCATATATTTT.

The rearrangement uses TRBV19 and TRBJ2-7; TRBD1 aligns across 7 bases. The CDR3 extends over 15 amino acids. V was pared by 0 bases and J by 6 bases, with 8 bases of the junction left unmatched. Germline CDR1 reads LNHDA; CDR2 reads SQIVND (reference sequence). Here the CDR3 DNA reads TGTGCCAGTAGTATAGATCTTCCAGGGGGTGCCGAGCAGTACTTC. It translates to CASSIDLPGGAEQYF.

Note on this clone: Additional DNA sequences in this sample encode the identical CDR3. The chain carries TRBV2 and TRBJ2-1; 9 bases map to TRBD1. The CDR3 loop spans 15 amino acids. V was clipped by 3 bases and J by 1 base; unmatched bases: 1. Germline CDR1 SNHLY, CDR2 FYNNEI. The CDR3 coding sequence is TGTGCCAGCAGTGAGGACAGGGGTTCCTACAATGAGCAGTTCTTC. It encodes CASSEDRGSYNEQFF.

The genes are TRBV6-1 and TRBJ1-2; tentatively, D is TRBD1 (6 bases). The CDR3 sequence is 17 residues long. Germline-derived CDR1 and CDR2 are MNHNS and SASEGT. V lost 4 bases and J 6 bases, leaving 24 bases between the germline ends. The CDR3 sequence: CASSGRTAEGGRNGYTF. In DNA, the CDR3 is TGTGCCAGCAGTGGCAGGACAGCCGAGGGGGGTCGAAATGGCTACACCTTC.

This clone was seen just once. V usage is TRBV4-2 and J usage is TRBJ2-7; D may be TRBD1 or TRBD2 (6 bases each). Germline V gene data show CDR1 as LGHNA and CDR2 as YNFKEQ. Trimming pared 1 base from V and 0 bases from J, leaving 16 bases between. This CDR3 spans 17 amino acids. In DNA form, the CDR3 reads TGTGCCAGCAGCCAAGTTAGCGGAGGAGGGGGCTCCTACGAGCAGTACTTC. Translated, it gives CASSQVSGGGGSYEQYF.

V is TRBV29-1 and J is TRBJ2-1; D is unresolved. The V gene lost 1 base and the J gene lost 8 bases, with 9 bases spanning the gap. This CDR3 contains 12 residues. CDR1 and CDR2 (germline): SQVTM, ANQGSEA. CDR3 nucleotides: TGCAGCGTTGAAGCCCTTTCGGATGAGCAGTTCTTC. This sequence encodes CSVEALSDEQFF.

For this clone: A read error likely explains this, since a far larger clone differs by one base. Other DNA sequences from this sample encode an identical CDR3 as well. This chain joins TRBV2 and TRBJ2-6, with unresolved D. The CDR3 runs 12 residues. Germline V gene sequence: CDR1 SNHLY, CDR2 FYNNEI. V shed 5 bases and J shed 4 bases, with 3 bases lying between them. The CDR3 region is CASSSGANVLTF. CDR3 coding DNA: TGTGCCAGCAGTTCCGGGGCCAACGTCCTGACTTTC.

The V call is TRBV2, the J call TRBJ2-5; 9 bases align to TRBD2. With V trimmed by 2 bases and J by 2 bases, 3 bases remained unmatched. CDR1 SNHLY and CDR2 FYNNEI come from the germline V gene. This CDR3 spans 15 amino acids. In DNA form, the CDR3 reads TGTGCCAGCAGTGAACTGACTAGCGGACAAGAGACCCAGTACTTC. As protein: CASSELTSGQETQYF. Combining the CDR3 with reference TRBV2 and TRBJ2-5 gives the whole variable domain EPEVTQTPSHQVTQMGQEVILRCVPISNHLYFYWYRQILGQKVEFLVSFYNNEISEKSEIFDDQFSVERPDGSNFTLKIRSTKLEDSAMYFCASSELTSGQETQYFGPGTRLLVL.

The genes are TRBV7-6 and TRBJ2-2, with a possible D match to TRBD2 (5 bases). Trimming took 5 bases from V and 7 from J, leaving 11 bases between them. Germline V gene lookup returns CDR1 SGHVS and CDR2 FNYEAQ. This CDR3 comprises 13 residues. CDR3 protein: CASSPFGDGELFF. The DNA of the CDR3 is TGTGCCAGCAGCCCGTTCGGGGACGGGGAGCTGTTTTTT.

This clone was seen a handful of times. The rearrangement joins TRBV11-2 to TRBJ2-5; 9 bases line up with TRBD2. V lost 1 base to trimming and J lost 4 bases; unmatched junction nucleotides: 4. The length of the CDR3 is 15 residues. Germline assignment: CDR1 SGHAT and CDR2 FQNNGV. The CDR3 spells CASSLGRGRGETQYF. In DNA, the CDR3 is TGTGCCAGCAGCTTAGGGCGCGGGAGGGGAGAGACCCAGTACTTC. Filled out from reference TRBV11-2 and TRBJ2-5, the complete variable domain reads EAGVAQSPRYKIIEKRQSVAFWCNPISGHATLYWYQQILGQGPKLLIQFQNNGVVDDSQLPKDRFSAERLKGVDSTLKIQPAKLEDSAVYLCASSLGRGRGETQYFGPGTRLLVL.

Concerning this clone: One end of the junction does not line up with germline, which may come from a read error. The J gene is TRBJ2-7, the V gene TRBV6-5; D is ambiguous. Looked up from germline, CDR1 is MNHEY and CDR2 is SVGAGI. The CDR3 has 13 residues. The CDR3 protein is CASTALDSYGQYF. Written as DNA, the CDR3 is TGTGCCAGCACCGCCCTGGATTCCTACGGGCAGTACTTC.

This chain uses TRBV19 with TRBJ2-1; D perhaps matches TRBD2 (6 bases). CDR1 and CDR2 from the germline V gene are LNHDA and SQIVND (reference sequence). Trimming stripped 5 bases from V and 1 base from J, with 15 bases between. The CDR3 extends over 16 amino acids. The CDR3 loop is CASSLLAGISYNEQFF. CDR3 nucleotide sequence: TGTGCCAGTAGTTTACTAGCCGGAATATCCTACAATGAGCAGTTCTTC. The full variable domain, with the rest looked up from reference TRBV19 and TRBJ2-1, is DGGITQSPKYLFRKEGQNVTLSCEQNLNHDAMYWYRQDPGQGLRLIYYSQIVNDFQKGDIAEGYSVSREKKESFPLTVTSAQKNPTAFYLCASSLLAGISYNEQFFGPGTRLTVL.